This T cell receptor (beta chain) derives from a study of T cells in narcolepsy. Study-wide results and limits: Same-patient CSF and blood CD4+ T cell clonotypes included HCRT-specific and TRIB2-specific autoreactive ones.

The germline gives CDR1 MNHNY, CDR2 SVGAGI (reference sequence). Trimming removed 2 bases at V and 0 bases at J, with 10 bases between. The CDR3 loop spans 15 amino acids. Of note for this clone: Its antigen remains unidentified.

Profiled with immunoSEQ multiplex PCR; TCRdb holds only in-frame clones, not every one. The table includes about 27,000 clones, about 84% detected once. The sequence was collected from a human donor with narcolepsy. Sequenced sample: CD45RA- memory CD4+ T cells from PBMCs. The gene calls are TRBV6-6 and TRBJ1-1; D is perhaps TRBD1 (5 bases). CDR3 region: CASSYRGSLNTEAFF. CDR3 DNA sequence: TGTGCCAGCAGTTACAGGGGATCCTTGAACACTGAAGCTTTCTTT.